The T cell receptor beta chain under discussion was sequenced for a study of blood T cell repertoires in COVID-19. The germline V gene encodes CDR1 PRHDT and CDR2 FYEKMQ (reference sequence). V gave up 8 bases and J gave up 2 bases, with 4 bases separating them. CDR3 length: 12 residues. Clones were sequenced by immunoSEQ multiplex PCR, and TCRdb holds only the in-frame ones, with some missing. The profile shows roughly 310,000 clones, roughly 88% of them singletons. The gene calls are TRBV13 and TRBJ1-6; no definite D call. Sequenced: peripheral blood. The receptor was isolated from a woman in her twenties or thirties with COVID-19, enrolled during active disease. The CDR3 DNA reads as TGTGCCAGCCGTGCCTATAATTCACCCCTCCACTTT. It specifies CASRAYNSPLHF.